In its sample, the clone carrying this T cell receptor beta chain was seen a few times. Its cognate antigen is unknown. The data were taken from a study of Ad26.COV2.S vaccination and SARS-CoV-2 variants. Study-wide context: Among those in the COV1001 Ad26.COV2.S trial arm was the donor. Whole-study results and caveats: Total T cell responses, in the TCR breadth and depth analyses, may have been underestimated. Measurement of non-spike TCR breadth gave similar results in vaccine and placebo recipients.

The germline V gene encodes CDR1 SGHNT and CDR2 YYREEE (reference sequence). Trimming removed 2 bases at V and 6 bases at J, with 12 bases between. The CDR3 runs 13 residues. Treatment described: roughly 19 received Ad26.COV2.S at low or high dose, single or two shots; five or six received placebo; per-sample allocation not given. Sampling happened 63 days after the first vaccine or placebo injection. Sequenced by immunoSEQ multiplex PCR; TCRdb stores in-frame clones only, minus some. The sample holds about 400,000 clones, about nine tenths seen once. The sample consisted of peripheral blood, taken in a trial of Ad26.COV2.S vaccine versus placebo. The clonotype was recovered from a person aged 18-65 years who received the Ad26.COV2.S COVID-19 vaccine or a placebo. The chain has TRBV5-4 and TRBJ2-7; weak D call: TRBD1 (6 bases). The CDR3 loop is CASSLETGSEQYF. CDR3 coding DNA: TGTGCCAGCAGCTTAGAAACAGGGAGCGAGCAGTACTTC.